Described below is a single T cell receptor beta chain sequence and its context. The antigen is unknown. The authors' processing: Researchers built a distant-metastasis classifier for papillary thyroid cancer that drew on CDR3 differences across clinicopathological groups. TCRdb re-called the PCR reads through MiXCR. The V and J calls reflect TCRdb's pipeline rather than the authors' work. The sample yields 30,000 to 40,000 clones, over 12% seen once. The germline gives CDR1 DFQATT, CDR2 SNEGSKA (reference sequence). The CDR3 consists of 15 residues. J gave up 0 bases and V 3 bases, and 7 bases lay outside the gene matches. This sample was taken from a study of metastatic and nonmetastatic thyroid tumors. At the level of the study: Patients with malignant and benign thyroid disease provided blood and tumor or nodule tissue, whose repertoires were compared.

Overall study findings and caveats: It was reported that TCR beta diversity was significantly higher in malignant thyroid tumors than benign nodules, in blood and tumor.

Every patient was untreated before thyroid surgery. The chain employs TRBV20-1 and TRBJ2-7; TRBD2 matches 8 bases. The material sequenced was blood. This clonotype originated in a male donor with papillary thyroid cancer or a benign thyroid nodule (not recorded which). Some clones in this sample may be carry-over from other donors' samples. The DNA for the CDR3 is TGCAGTGCTAGGGGTTCTAGCGGGCGCTCCTACGAGCAGTACTTC. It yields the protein CSARGSSGRSYEQYF.